This T cell receptor (beta chain) originates from a study of breast tumors, draining lymph nodes, adjacent tissues (dated by TCRdb to between 2015 and 2016). Study-level background: The study compared TCR beta repertoires across tumor, adjacent nontumor tissue and axillary lymph nodes from breast cancer patients. The study was designed to assess the relationships and possible T-cell exchange between tumor, surrounding tissue and draining lymph node repertoires in human breast cancer. Findings and caveats that apply to the study as a whole: Tumor and nontumor tissue repertoires were found to be significantly more similar in luminal-like than in basal-like breast cancer. The conclusion that tumor T cells originate in lymph nodes was framed as consistent with a hypothesis rather than directly demonstrated. Tumor T-cell repertoires showed less diversity than lymph node repertoires and more diversity than nontumor tissue repertoires, and tumor T-cell repertoires showed preferential V and J gene usage. The data were considered consistent with most tumor T cells being derived from the lymph node and subsequently expanding within tumor tissue.

These reads were obtained on an Illumina HiSeq 2000. TCR beta chain libraries were generated by multiplex PCR amplification. The amplified TCR beta chain products were analyzed by high-throughput sequencing. Starting from the raw public reads, TCRdb applied fastp trimming at Q25, assembled clones with MiXCR and retained in-frame beta chains. When rows share a CDR3 protein, they turn into one entry using the most common DNA and genes. The sample profile shows some 150,000 distinct CDR3 sequences; about 20% of them were found once. The top ten clonotypes cover 2.6% of the sample. On this clonotype: This clone's antigen is unknown. No quality values exist for individual bases; no much larger clone is one base distant.

V is trimmed back by 3 bases and J by 7 bases, and the junction contains 8 bases that no gene match accounts for. For CDR1 and CDR2, the germline V gene (reference sequence) lists MNHEY and SMNVEV. The CDR3, from cysteine to phenylalanine, totals 14 residues. The read is trimmed to its CDR3 DNA, 42 bases read in frame from base 1. Lymph node samples were obtained from the axillary draining lymph nodes of breast cancer patients. The chain joins TRBV27 to TRBJ2-7; 8 central bases correspond to TRBD1. Sample: axillary lymph node tissue. This receptor was obtained from a female donor with breast cancer. Some clones in this sample may be carry-over from other donors' samples. The sequenced DNA: TGTGCCAGCAGTTTTATTCAGGGGGCGGGGGAGCAGTACTTC. It specifies CASSFIQGAGEQYF.